These 32 T cell receptor beta chains share one sample of origin, sequenced in a study of Tregs in tolerant kidney transplant recipients. Profiled with immunoSEQ multiplex PCR; TCRdb holds only in-frame clones, not every one. Of 75,000 to 100,000 clones in the sample, under 95% were seen once. Related graft donors supplied nonmyeloablative bone marrow transplants, and mixed chimerism was transient. The material sequenced was CD4+ T cells from blood (PBMCs), taken 12 months after the transplant. The source is a human patient who received a combined kidney and bone marrow transplant. Some T cells may be provided by the graft donor.

The chain carries TRBV30 and TRBJ1-6, with D unclear. V was pared by 2 bases and J by 0 bases, with 5 bases between. CDR1 is GTSNPN and CDR2 is SVGIG in the germline V gene (reference sequence). The CDR3 is made up of 14 amino acids. CDR3 loop: CAWSFSSYNSPLHF. The CDR3 nucleotides are TGTGCCTGGAGTTTCAGCTCCTATAATTCACCCCTCCACTTT.

The J gene is TRBJ2-1, the V gene TRBV28; maybe TRBD2 (5 bases). Per the germline V gene, CDR1 is MDHEN and CDR2 is SYDVKM. Trimming left V 3 bases short and J 6 bases short, with 9 bases between. The CDR3 has 13 residues. The CDR3 coding sequence is TGTGCCAGCAGTTTGTCGCTAGCCAATGAGCAGTTCTTC. It codes for CASSLSLANEQFF. Together with reference TRBV28 and TRBJ2-1, the CDR3 gives the full variable domain: DVKVTQSSRYLVKRTGEKVFLECVQDMDHENMFWYRQDPGLGLRLIYFSYDVKMKEKGDIPEGYSVSREKKERFSLILESASTNQTSMYLCASSLSLANEQFFGPGTRLTVL.

The J gene is TRBJ1-1, the V gene TRBV6-1, with TRBD1 matching over 8 bases. V lost 5 bases and J lost 7; bases outside the gene matches: 12. The germline CDR1 and CDR2 sequences are MNHNS and SASEGT. CDR3 length equals 15 residues. CDR3 region: CASSSSQGARGEAFF. CDR3 bases: TGTGCCAGCAGTTCTTCTCAGGGGGCCAGGGGTGAAGCTTTCTTT.

The V and J genes are TRBV27 and TRBJ2-5; a weak D match, TRBD1 (5 bases). Trimming removed 1 base from V and 7 bases from J, with 16 bases in between. Germline CDR1 reads MNHEY; CDR2 reads SMNVEV (reference sequence). This CDR3 has 15 amino acids. The CDR3 DNA sequence: TGTGCCAGCAGTTTATACTCGACAGTGAGAGGGACCCAGTACTTC. Translated: CASSLYSTVRGTQYF.

The gene calls are TRBV18 and TRBJ2-1; 8 bases fit TRBD2. The germline V gene encodes CDR1 KGHSH and CDR2 LQKENI. The CDR3 totals 14 residues. J gave up 4 bases and V 3 bases, and 2 bases lay outside the gene matches. DNA of the CDR3: TGTGCCAGCTCACCTAGCGGGAATTACAATGAGCAGTTCTTC. Its protein is CASSPSGNYNEQFF.

The chain joins TRBV10-3 to TRBJ1-2; possibly TRBD1 for D (5 bases). Germline CDR1 reads ENHRY; CDR2 reads SYGVKD. Trimming removed 5 bases at V and 3 bases at J, with 10 bases between. The CDR3 runs 13 residues. The CDR3 nucleotides are TGTGCCATCAGTAGGGGTATCTACTATGGCTACACCTTC. It is translated as CAISRGIYYGYTF.

The chain carries TRBV7-9 and TRBJ2-3, with unresolved D. CDR3 size: 14 residues. Germline V lookup: CDR1 SEHNR, CDR2 FQNEAQ (reference sequence). V shed 2 bases and J shed 0 bases, with 6 bases lying between them. In DNA, the CDR3 is TGTGCCAGCAGCTTACGGTCTAGCACAGATACGCAGTATTTT. Translating it yields CASSLRSSTDTQYF.

This chain connects TRBV6-1 to TRBJ2-5; possibly TRBD1 for D (5 bases). The CDR3 sequence is 12 residues long. Germline-derived CDR1 and CDR2 are MNHNS and SASEGT. The V and J ends lost 3 bases and 5 bases respectively, with 7 bases between them. In DNA form, the CDR3 reads TGTGCCAGCAGTGAGAGACAGGAGACCCAGTACTTC. Translating gives CASSERQETQYF.

This chain links TRBV5-4 with TRBJ2-7; TRBD2 aligns across 7 bases. The CDR3 totals 14 residues. Germline loops: CDR1 SGHNT, CDR2 YYREEE (reference sequence). V gave up 0 bases and J gave up 5 bases; unmatched junction bases: 5. Here the CDR3 reads CASSLARGRHEQYF. CDR3 DNA: TGTGCCAGCAGCTTGGCTCGCGGGAGACACGAGCAGTACTTC.

V and J are TRBV2 and TRBJ1-5; D uncertain. Germline CDR1 and CDR2: SNHLY and FYNNEI. The germline V and J ends were trimmed by 6 bases and 0 bases, with 6 bases remaining between them. The CDR3 contains 13 residues. CDR3 nucleotide sequence: TGTGCCAGCAGGAGGGATAGCAATCAGCCCCAGCATTTT. Its translation: CASRRDSNQPQHF.

The chain links TRBV6-5 to TRBJ1-5, with TRBD1 identical over 7 bases. This CDR3 has 15 residues. The germline V gene encodes CDR1 MNHEY and CDR2 SVGAGI. Unmatched junction bases numbered 9, after V lost 5 bases and J lost 5 bases. The CDR3 loop reads CASSGFPGGHQPQHF. The CDR3 region has the DNA TGTGCCAGCAGTGGATTTCCAGGGGGGCATCAGCCCCAGCATTTT.

This sequence joins TRBV7-2 and TRBJ2-1; 14 bases line up with TRBD2. J lost 2 bases, V lost 4 bases, and 4 bases had no gene match. Germline values: CDR1 SGHTA, CDR2 FQGNSA. This CDR3 contains 17 residues. The CDR3 DNA reads as TGTGCCAGCAGCTCAAGGACTAGCGGGAGGACCTACAATGAGCAGTTCTTC. Protein product: CASSSRTSGRTYNEQFF.

This chain joins TRBV30 and TRBJ1-6; D not resolved. Germline CDR1 and CDR2: GTSNPN and SVGIG (reference sequence). The V end was cut by 0 bases, the J end by 8 bases, with 8 bases between. The CDR3 spans 13 residues. The chain's CDR3 is CAWSVLLDSPLHF. In nucleotides, the CDR3 is TGTGCCTGGAGTGTACTTCTAGATTCACCCCTCCACTTT.

The V gene is TRBV7-7, the J gene TRBJ2-7, with 12 positions matching TRBD1. The CDR3 consists of 17 residues. J was trimmed by 7 bases and V by 4 bases; bases with no gene match: 14. Germline assignment: CDR1 SSHAT and CDR2 FNYEAQ (reference sequence). CDR3 amino acids: CASSSHPFGTGGLEQYF. For the CDR3, the DNA is TGTGCCAGCAGCTCCCATCCATTCGGGACAGGGGGCTTGGAGCAGTACTTC. Full variable domain (missing parts from reference TRBV7-7 and TRBJ2-7): GAGVSQSPRYKVTKRGQDVTLRCDPISSHATLYWYQQALGQGPEFLTYFNYEAQPDKSGLPSDRFSAERPEGSISTLTIQRTEQRDSAMYRCASSSHPFGTGGLEQYFGPGTRLTVT.

This clone appeared a single time. This chain links TRBV6-5 with TRBJ1-2, with a weak D call TRBD1 (5 bases). The germline V gene has CDR1 MNHEY and CDR2 SVGAGI. The CDR3 spans 15 residues. V lost 7 bases to trimming and J lost 0 bases, with 15 bases between them. Written as DNA, the CDR3 is TGTGCCAGCACTAGGGCAGGGCGAGCTAACTATGGCTACACCTTC. This encodes CASTRAGRANYGYTF.

The chain is built from TRBV7-2 and TRBJ2-5, with 13 bases lining up with TRBD2. This CDR3 has 16 amino acids. Per the germline V gene, CDR1 is SGHTA and CDR2 is FQGNSA. V was clipped by 5 bases and J by 7 bases; unmatched bases: 10. The CDR3 nucleotides are TGTGCCAGCAGCCCGCGACTAGCGGGGGGAGATGGGACCCAGTACTTC. Its translation: CASSPRLAGGDGTQYF.

The chain is built from TRBV6-5 and TRBJ2-1; D possibly corresponds to TRBD2 (5 bases). CDR3 length equals 15 residues. The V and J ends lost 10 bases and 1 base respectively, with 17 bases between them. Germline assignment: CDR1 MNHEY and CDR2 SVGAGI. The CDR3 coding sequence is TGTGCCACCCGGGGTGGTGGTAGTTCCTACAATGAGCAGTTCTTC. Translating gives CATRGGGSSYNEQFF.

The V and J genes are TRBV28 and TRBJ2-1; 7 positions match TRBD1. Germline CDR1 MDHEN, CDR2 SYDVKM. The CDR3 runs 15 residues. V lost 6 bases, J lost 0 bases, and 5 bases stayed unmatched. CDR3 bases: TGTGCCAGCAGGGACAGGTCCAGCTCCTACAATGAGCAGTTCTTC. Protein: CASRDRSSSYNEQFF.

This chain joins TRBV19 and TRBJ2-1; a possible D gene is TRBD2 (6 bases). Trimming pared 3 bases from V and 6 bases from J, leaving 15 bases between. The germline gives CDR1 LNHDA, CDR2 SQIVND (reference sequence). The CDR3 consists of 15 residues. The CDR3 loop is CASSIKGSGVNEQFF. Here the CDR3 DNA reads TGTGCCAGTAGTATCAAGGGTTCGGGGGTCAATGAGCAGTTCTTC.

V is TRBV5-1 and J is TRBJ2-2; weak D call: TRBD1 (5 bases). Trimming took 4 bases from V and 0 from J, leaving 13 bases between them. The CDR3 has 16 amino acids. The germline V gene has CDR1 SGHRS and CDR2 YFSETQ. The CDR3 loop reads CASSPEGAPNTGELFF. The CDR3 DNA sequence: TGCGCCAGCAGCCCCGAAGGGGCTCCGAACACCGGGGAGCTGTTTTTT.

The chain employs TRBV18 and TRBJ2-7; 11 bases are a match to TRBD1. With V trimmed by 0 bases and J by 0 bases, 4 bases remained unmatched. The CDR3 has 17 amino acids. Germline CDR1 KGHSH, CDR2 LQKENI. CDR3 amino acids: CASSPPVDRGLSYEQYF. DNA for the CDR3: TGTGCCAGCTCACCACCGGTGGACAGGGGGCTCTCCTACGAGCAGTACTTC.

The rearrangement uses TRBV7-8 and TRBJ2-1; 12 bases line up with TRBD2. V trimming: 3 bases; J trimming: 2 bases; junction bases outside the gene matches: 2. The CDR3 loop spans 16 amino acids. The germline V gene has CDR1 SGHVS and CDR2 FQNEAQ. The CDR3 is CASSFGLAGPYNEQFF. The CDR3 nucleotides are TGTGCCAGCAGCTTCGGACTAGCGGGACCCTACAATGAGCAGTTCTTC.

The count of this clone is one. This chain uses TRBV7-2 with TRBJ2-3; no firm D call. Germline assignment: CDR1 SGHTA and CDR2 FQGNSA. Trimming removed 4 bases at V and 3 bases at J, with 8 bases between. The CDR3 is made up of 13 amino acids. For the CDR3, the DNA is TGTGCCAGCAGCTCAGGTGGTACAGATACGCAGTATTTT. This sequence encodes CASSSGGTDTQYF.

This chain connects TRBV4-1 to TRBJ2-2; D is undetermined. The CDR3 consists of 12 residues. The germline CDR1 and CDR2 sequences are MGHRA and YSYEKL. Trimming took off 1 base at V and 6 bases at J, with 3 bases between the two ends. The CDR3 protein is CASSQVAGELFF. DNA of the CDR3: TGCGCCAGCAGCCAAGTCGCCGGGGAGCTGTTTTTT.

V gene TRBV6-5 combines with J gene TRBJ2-2; D gene ambiguous. The germline gives CDR1 MNHEY, CDR2 SVGAGI. Deletions cut 2 bases from V and 1 base from J, with 5 bases between. CDR3 length: 14 residues. CDR3 sequence reads: CASSYAWNTGELFF. The DNA of the CDR3 is TGTGCCAGCAGTTACGCGTGGAACACCGGGGAGCTGTTTTTT.

The chain carries TRBV6-5 and TRBJ1-2; 7 nucleotides match TRBD1. Germline CDR1 MNHEY, CDR2 SVGAGI. The J segment lost 5 bases and the V segment lost 4 bases, leaving 7 bases of the junction unmatched. The CDR3 spans 14 residues. The CDR3 here is CASSSPDRAYGYTF. As DNA, the CDR3 is TGTGCCAGCAGTTCCCCTGACAGGGCGTATGGCTACACCTTC.

The J gene is TRBJ2-1, the V gene TRBV6-5; D is perhaps TRBD2 (6 bases). Trimming cost V 2 bases and J 1 base, with 12 bases left between them. Looked up from germline, CDR1 is MNHEY and CDR2 is SVGAGI. The CDR3 is made up of 16 amino acids. This CDR3 is CASSYGRGLSYNEQFF. In nucleotides, the CDR3 is TGTGCCAGCAGTTACGGGCGGGGTCTATCCTACAATGAGCAGTTCTTC.

The chain carries TRBV4-3 and TRBJ1-3, with TRBD1 matching 7 bases. In germline, CDR1 is LGHNA, CDR2 YSLEER. The trim removed 4 bases at V and 8 bases at J, leaving 5 bases unmatched. The CDR3 has 13 amino acids. The CDR3 region has the DNA TGCGCCAGCAGCCTGACAGGGACTGACACCATATATTTT. Protein sequence: CASSLTGTDTIYF.

V usage is TRBV10-3 and J usage is TRBJ2-2, with TRBD2 matching over 7 bases. Per the germline V gene, CDR1 is ENHRY and CDR2 is SYGVKD. The CDR3 has 14 residues. Trimming cost V 10 bases and J 0 bases; bases outside gene matches: 5. CDR3 nucleotide sequence: TGTGCCACACATAGCGGGTCGAACACCGGGGAGCTGTTTTTT. This gives the protein CATHSGSNTGELFF.

The V and J genes are TRBV9 and TRBJ2-1; 10 bases fit TRBD1. Germline CDR1 and CDR2: SGDLS and YYNGEE. With V trimmed by 4 bases and J by 9 bases, 10 bases remained unmatched. The CDR3 sequence is 15 residues long. CDR3 amino acids: CASSSQGDRGREQFF. The DNA for the CDR3 is TGTGCCAGCAGCTCCCAAGGGGACAGGGGACGTGAGCAGTTCTTC.

The table lists this clone with a count of one. The chain couples TRBV11-3 to TRBJ2-1, with TRBD2 identical over 8 bases. J lost 1 base, V lost 1 base, and 3 bases had no gene match. From germline, CDR1 is SGHNT and CDR2 YENEEA. The CDR3 has 16 residues. CDR3 coding DNA: TGTGCCAGCAGCTTAGCGGGGGGGACTTCCTACAATGAGCAGTTCTTC. Protein sequence: CASSLAGGTSYNEQFF.

V and J are TRBV6-5 and TRBJ2-7; the D gene is possibly TRBD1 (5 bases). The CDR3 covers 11 residues. Trimming cost V 2 bases and J 9 bases, with 8 bases left between them. Germline-derived CDR1 and CDR2 are MNHEY and SVGAGI. The CDR3 loop reads CASSYGARQYF. The CDR3 region has the DNA TGTGCCAGCAGTTACGGGGCTAGGCAGTACTTC.